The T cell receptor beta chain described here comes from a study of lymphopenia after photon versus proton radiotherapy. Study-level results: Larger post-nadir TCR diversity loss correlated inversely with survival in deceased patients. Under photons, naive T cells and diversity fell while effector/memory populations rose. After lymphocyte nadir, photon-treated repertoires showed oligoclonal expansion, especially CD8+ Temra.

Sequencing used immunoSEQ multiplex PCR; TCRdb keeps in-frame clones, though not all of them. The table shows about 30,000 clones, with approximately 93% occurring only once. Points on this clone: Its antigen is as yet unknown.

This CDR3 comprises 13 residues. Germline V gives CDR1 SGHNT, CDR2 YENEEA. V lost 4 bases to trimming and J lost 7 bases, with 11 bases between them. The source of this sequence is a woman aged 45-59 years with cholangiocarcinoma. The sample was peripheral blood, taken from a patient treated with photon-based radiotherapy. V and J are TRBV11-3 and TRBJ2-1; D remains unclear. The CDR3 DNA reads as TGTGCCAGCAGCTACCACCACAGAAATGAGCAGTTCTTC. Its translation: CASSYHHRNEQFF.